This T cell receptor beta chain was captured by sequencing in a study of cytomegalovirus exposure and HLA in healthy donors. Germline CDR1 MNHNS, CDR2 SASEGT. The CDR3 is made up of 16 amino acids. V lost 4 bases and J lost 0; bases outside the gene matches: 5. Study results and caveats: Sequencing had likely introduced a cluster of highly shared sequence variants as an artifact. Common viral pathogens were later found to be apparently linked to several of the most significant clusters.

Primers included in the PCR were 60 Vbeta and 13 Jbeta primers. Assay: immunoSEQ multiplex PCR; the TCRdb copy retains only in-frame clones and omits some. This sample carries approximately 110,000 clones, approximately 84% of them seen once, and the ten largest clones take roughly 5%. This clone occurred once. Its antigen is still unknown. Sequencing was performed on PBMCs. The J gene is TRBJ1-4, the V gene TRBV6-1, with TRBD1 matching over 7 bases. The receptor's source is a male donor in good health and CMV-seronegative. The CDR3 DNA reads TGTGCCAGCAGTGGTCGGGACAGCGCAACTAATGAAAAACTGTTTTTT. It yields the protein CASSGRDSATNEKLFF.